The 21 T cell receptor beta chains presented below share a single source sample, sequenced in a study of shared clonotypes between healthy human individuals. CD8 cells classed as naive were CD45RO-negative and positively selected for CCR7, excluding terminally differentiated effector memory CD45RA+ cells. Clones were read by immunoSEQ multiplex PCR, and TCRdb kept only the in-frame ones, dropping some. Of about 2 million clones listed, over 85% are singletons. The sample was naive CD8+ T cells sorted from blood. Receptors originate from a man aged 18 to 29 in good health.

Comment on this clone: The junction departs from germline at one end; a sequencing error may be responsible. The V and J genes are TRBV7-7 and TRBJ2-7, with D possibly being TRBD2 (6 bases). Germline loops: CDR1 SSHAT, CDR2 FNYEAQ (reference sequence). This CDR3 contains 17 residues. This CDR3 is CASSPPSGLPPGGEQYF. The CDR3, as DNA: TGTGCTAGCAGCCCGCCGTCGGGGCTTCCTCCCGGGGGCGAGCAGTACTTC.

The V call is TRBV19, the J call TRBJ2-7; D is uncertain. Trimming shortened V by 3 bases and J by 5 bases, and 14 bases separated the two germline ends. The CDR3 runs 14 residues. Germline V gene sequence: CDR1 LNHDA, CDR2 SQIVND (reference sequence). The CDR3 bases are TGTGCCAGTAGTATGGCGGCAGGCACTAACGAGCAGTACTTC. Its translation: CASSMAAGTNEQYF.

The V and J genes are TRBV7-9 and TRBJ2-7, with 9 bases matching TRBD1. There are 16 residues in the CDR3. Germline CDR1 reads SEHNR; CDR2 reads FQNEAQ (reference sequence). V lost 5 bases to trimming and J lost 5 bases; unmatched junction nucleotides: 13. CDR3 coding DNA: TGTGCCAGCAGCACCGATGCCGGGACAGGGATGGACGAGCAGTACTTC. Its translation: CASSTDAGTGMDEQYF.

The chain combines TRBV5-6 with TRBJ2-5, with unresolved D. The CDR3 sequence is 14 residues long. Germline CDR1 is SGHDT and CDR2 is YYEEEE. V lost 4 bases, J lost 5 bases, and 15 bases lay in between. The CDR3 protein is CASSTASHSETQYF. The CDR3 coding sequence is TGTGCCAGCAGCACCGCATCCCATTCTGAGACCCAGTACTTC.

The V call is TRBV5-6, the J call TRBJ2-7, with D uncertain. With 2 bases removed from V and 5 bases from J, the gap between germline ends came to 5 bases. In germline, CDR1 is SGHDT, CDR2 YYEEEE. The CDR3 is 11 amino acids. The CDR3 reads CASSFTHEQYF. Here the CDR3 DNA reads TGTGCCAGCAGCTTTACTCACGAGCAGTACTTC.

The V and J genes are TRBV9 and TRBJ2-7, with TRBD2 matching 8 bases. The V and J ends lost 1 base and 1 base, in that order; junction bases with no gene match: 7. Germline V gene data show CDR1 as SGDLS and CDR2 as YYNGEE. The CDR3 has 16 residues. The DNA of the CDR3 is TGTGCCAGCAGCGTATATGAAGTAGCGGGATCCTACGAGCAGTACTTC. It yields the protein CASSVYEVAGSYEQYF.

V is TRBV4-1 and J is TRBJ2-3, with TRBD2 identical over 7 bases. The CDR3 runs 15 residues. Germline V CDR1 and CDR2: MGHRA, YSYEKL. V lost 3 bases and J lost 4; bases outside the gene matches: 7. CDR3 sequence (DNA): TGCGCCAGCAGCCATGGACTAGTTGGCGCAGATACGCAGTATTTT. This gives the protein CASSHGLVGADTQYF.

This rearrangement joins TRBV2 to TRBJ2-7; D gene unclear. Trimming took off 8 bases at V and 0 bases at J, with 11 bases between the two ends. The CDR3 totals 13 residues. CDR1 and CDR2 (germline): SNHLY, FYNNEI. The CDR3, as DNA: TGTGCCAGCGCACGGCTGAGCTCCTACGAGCAGTACTTC. Its protein product is CASARLSSYEQYF. Supplemented by reference TRBV2 and TRBJ2-7, the full variable domain reads EPEVTQTPSHQVTQMGQEVILRCVPISNHLYFYWYRQILGQKVEFLVSFYNNEISEKSEIFDDQFSVERPDGSNFTLKIRSTKLEDSAMYFCASARLSSYEQYFGPGTRLTVT.

The chain carries TRBV7-3 and TRBJ1-4, with a weak D call TRBD1 (6 bases). Trimming removed 2 bases at V and 6 bases at J, with 10 bases between. This CDR3 contains 14 residues. Germline assignment: CDR1 SGHTA and CDR2 FQGTGA. The CDR3 protein is CASSLVPGDEKLFF. The CDR3 nucleotides read TGTGCCAGCAGCTTAGTTCCAGGGGATGAAAAACTGTTTTTT. The whole variable domain, remainder taken from reference TRBV7-3 and TRBJ1-4, is GAGVSQTPSNKVTEKGKYVELRCDPISGHTALYWYRQSLGQGPEFLIYFQGTGAADDSGLPNDRFFAVRPEGSVSTLKIQRTERGDSAVYLCASSLVPGDEKLFFGSGTQLSVL.

Remarks on this clone: The sample contains more than one DNA sequence encoding this CDR3. This sequence joins TRBV15 and TRBJ2-7; 7 nucleotides match TRBD1. The ends lost 5 bases at V and 6 bases at J; junction bases unmatched: 4. The CDR3 loop spans 12 amino acids. In germline, CDR1 is LNHNV, CDR2 YYDKDF (reference sequence). CDR3 in amino acids: CATSPTGAEQYF. Written as DNA, the CDR3 is TGTGCCACCAGCCCCACAGGGGCCGAGCAGTACTTC.

The V and J genes are TRBV4-3 and TRBJ2-5, with 7 bases that match TRBD1. Germline V gives CDR1 LGHNA, CDR2 YSLEER. This CDR3 region has 16 residues. With 0 bases clipped from V and 7 bases from J, the junction kept 11 bases outside the gene matches. CDR3 DNA: TGCGCCAGCAGCCAAGATCGGGACAGCGTTATGTGGACCCAGTACTTC. Its translation: CASSQDRDSVMWTQYF.

This chain connects TRBV5-8 to TRBJ2-2, with 11 bases that match TRBD1. With 2 bases clipped from V and 2 bases from J, the junction kept 5 bases outside the gene matches. Germline assignment: CDR1 SGHTS and CDR2 YDEGEE. CDR3 length equals 17 residues. The CDR3 protein is CASSFSRTGGNTGELFF. For the CDR3, the DNA is TGTGCCAGCAGCTTCTCGAGGACAGGGGGCAACACCGGGGAGCTGTTTTTT.

This chain links TRBV9 with TRBJ1-1; D is uncertain. The CDR3 has 13 residues. Germline V gene sequence: CDR1 SGDLS, CDR2 YYNGEE. V gave up 4 bases and J gave up 1 base, with 8 bases separating them. This CDR3 is CASSPRTNTEAFF. The CDR3 bases are TGTGCCAGCAGCCCCCGGACGAACACTGAAGCTTTCTTT.

This clone is a singleton in its sample. V usage is TRBV2 and J usage is TRBJ2-7; D possibly uses TRBD1 or TRBD2 (5 bases each). CDR3 length: 19 residues. Trimming stripped 7 bases from V and 3 bases from J, with 31 bases between. CDR1 is SNHLY, CDR2 FYNNEI, per germline. The CDR3 nucleotides are TGTGCCAGCAAGGGTTTGACCGAGACCGCCGGGACCCAAGTCTACGAGCAGTACTTC. This gives the protein CASKGLTETAGTQVYEQYF.

This clone has a single count. The V gene is TRBV6-9, the J gene TRBJ2-7, with 12 bases matching TRBD1. With V trimmed by 5 bases and J by 5 bases, 7 bases remained unmatched. The CDR3 spans 15 residues. Germline CDR1 and CDR2: MNHGY and SVAAGI. Here the CDR3 reads CASSTWDRGPNEQYF. The CDR3 coding sequence is TGTGCCAGCAGTACTTGGGACAGGGGGCCTAACGAGCAGTACTTC.

In its sample, this clone was seen once. The J gene is TRBJ2-1, the V gene TRBV27; D is undetermined. Between the trimmed V and J ends, which lost 5 bases and 15 bases, there was a span of 20 bases. The CDR3 runs 13 residues. In germline, CDR1 is MNHEY, CDR2 SMNVEV (reference sequence). This chain's CDR3 is CASSRNPDPRRFF. The DNA for the CDR3 is TGTGCCAGCAGTCGGAACCCGGACCCTCGGCGGTTCTTC.

The chain recombines TRBV6-1 with TRBJ1-1; D perhaps matches TRBD1 (5 bases). CDR3 length equals 14 residues. Germline V gives CDR1 MNHNS, CDR2 SASEGT. The V end was cut by 3 bases, the J end by 1 base, with 9 bases between. The CDR3 here is CASSEGTANTEAFF. The CDR3 DNA reads as TGTGCCAGCAGTGAGGGGACGGCGAACACTGAAGCTTTCTTT.

This rearrangement joins TRBV30 to TRBJ1-2, with 7 bases fitting TRBD1. The CDR3 covers 14 residues. Trimming cost V 2 bases and J 4 bases; bases outside gene matches: 7. Germline lookup yields CDR1 GTSNPN and CDR2 SVGIG (reference sequence). CDR3 nucleotides: TGTGCCTGGAGTTCCGGGACAGATGCCTATGGCTACACCTTC. Translating it yields CAWSSGTDAYGYTF.

The chain recombines TRBV13 with TRBJ2-1; 7 bases line up with TRBD1. Germline V gene data show CDR1 as PRHDT and CDR2 as FYEKMQ (reference sequence). This CDR3 is 17 amino acids long. With 6 bases clipped from V and 4 bases from J, the junction kept 15 bases outside the gene matches. The CDR3 coding sequence is TGTGCCAGCAGGGATCGGTCACGTGGGACAGCTTACAATGAGCAGTTCTTC. This gives the protein CASRDRSRGTAYNEQFF.

This rearrangement joins TRBV9 to TRBJ2-7; D might be TRBD1 or TRBD2, each matching 7 bases. V lost 4 bases and J lost 2, with 19 bases in between. The V gene's germline CDR1 is SGDLS and CDR2 YYNGEE. There are 16 residues in the CDR3. The CDR3 reads CASSSGGGGPAYEQYF. As DNA, the CDR3 is TGTGCCAGCAGCTCTGGGGGAGGGGGCCCCGCCTACGAGCAGTACTTC.

The chain has TRBV7-3 and TRBJ2-2; perhaps TRBD2 as D (5 bases). Trimming left V 4 bases short and J 6 bases short, with 12 bases between. CDR3 length equals 14 residues. The germline CDR1 and CDR2 sequences are SGHTA and FQGTGA. In DNA, the CDR3 is TGTGCCAGCAGCTCCGGACTGGAGCCCGGGGAGCTGTTTTTT. Protein sequence: CASSSGLEPGELFF.